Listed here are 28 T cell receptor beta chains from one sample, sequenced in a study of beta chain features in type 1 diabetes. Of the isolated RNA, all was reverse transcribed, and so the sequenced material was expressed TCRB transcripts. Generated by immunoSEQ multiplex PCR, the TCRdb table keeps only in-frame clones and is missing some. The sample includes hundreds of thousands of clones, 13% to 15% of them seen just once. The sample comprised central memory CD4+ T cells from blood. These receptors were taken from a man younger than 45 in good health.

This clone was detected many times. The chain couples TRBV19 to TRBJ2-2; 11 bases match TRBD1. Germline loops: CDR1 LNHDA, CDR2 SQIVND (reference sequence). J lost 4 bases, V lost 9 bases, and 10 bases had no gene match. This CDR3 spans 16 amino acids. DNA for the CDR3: TGTGCCAGCGCGAAACCGGGACAGGGGGTCACCGGGGAGCTGTTTTTT. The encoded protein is CASAKPGQGVTGELFF.

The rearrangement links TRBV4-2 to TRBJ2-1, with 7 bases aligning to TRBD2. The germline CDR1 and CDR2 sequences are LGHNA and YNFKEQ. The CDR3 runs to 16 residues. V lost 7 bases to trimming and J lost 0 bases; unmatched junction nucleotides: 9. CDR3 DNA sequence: TGTGCCAGCACCCCCTTGGGCGGGGGCTCCTACAATGAGCAGTTCTTC. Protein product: CASTPLGGGSYNEQFF.

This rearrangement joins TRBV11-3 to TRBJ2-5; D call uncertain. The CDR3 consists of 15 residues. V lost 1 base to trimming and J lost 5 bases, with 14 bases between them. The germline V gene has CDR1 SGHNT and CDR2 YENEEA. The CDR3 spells CASSLGRVGVETQYF. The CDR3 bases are TGTGCCAGCAGCTTAGGCCGAGTTGGGGTTGAGACCCAGTACTTC.

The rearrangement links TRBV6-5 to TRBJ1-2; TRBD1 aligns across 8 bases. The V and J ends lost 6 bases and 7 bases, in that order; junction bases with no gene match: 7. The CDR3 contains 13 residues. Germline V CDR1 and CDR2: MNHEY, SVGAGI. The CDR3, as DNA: TGTGCCAGCAGGGGAATGCAGGGGGCTGGCTACACCTTC. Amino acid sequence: CASRGMQGAGYTF.

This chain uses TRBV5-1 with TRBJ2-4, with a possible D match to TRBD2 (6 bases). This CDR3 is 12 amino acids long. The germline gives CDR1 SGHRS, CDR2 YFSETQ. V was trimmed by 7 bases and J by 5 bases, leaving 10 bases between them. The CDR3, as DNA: TGCGCCAGCTTAGGAGGGGAAAACATTCAGTACTTC. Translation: CASLGGENIQYF.

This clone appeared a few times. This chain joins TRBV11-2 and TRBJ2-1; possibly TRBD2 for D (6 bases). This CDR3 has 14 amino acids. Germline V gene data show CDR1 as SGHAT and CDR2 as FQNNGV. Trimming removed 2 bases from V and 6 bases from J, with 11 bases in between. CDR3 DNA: TGTGCCAGCAGCTTATACTCGGGAGCCAATGAGCAGTTCTTC. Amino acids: CASSLYSGANEQFF.

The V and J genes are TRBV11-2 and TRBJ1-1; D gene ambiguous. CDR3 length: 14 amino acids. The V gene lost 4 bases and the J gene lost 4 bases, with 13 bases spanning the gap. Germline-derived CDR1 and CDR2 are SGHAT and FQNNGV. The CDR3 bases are TGTGCCAGCAGCTCCCCGCAGTCAGGCACTGAAGCTTTCTTT. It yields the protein CASSSPQSGTEAFF.

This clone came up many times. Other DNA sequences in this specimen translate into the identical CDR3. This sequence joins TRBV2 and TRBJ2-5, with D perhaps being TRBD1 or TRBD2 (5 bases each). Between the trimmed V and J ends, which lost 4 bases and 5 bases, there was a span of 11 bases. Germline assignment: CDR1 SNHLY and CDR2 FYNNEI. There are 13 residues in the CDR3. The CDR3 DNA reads TGTGCCAGCAGTGCGCTAGCAGGGGAGACCCAGTACTTC. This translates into CASSALAGETQYF.

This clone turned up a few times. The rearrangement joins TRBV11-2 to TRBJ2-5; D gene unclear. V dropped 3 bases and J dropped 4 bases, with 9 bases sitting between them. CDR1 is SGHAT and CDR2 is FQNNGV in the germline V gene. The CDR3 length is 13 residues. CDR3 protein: CASSFTPRETQYF. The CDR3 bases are TGTGCCAGCAGCTTTACACCACGAGAGACCCAGTACTTC.

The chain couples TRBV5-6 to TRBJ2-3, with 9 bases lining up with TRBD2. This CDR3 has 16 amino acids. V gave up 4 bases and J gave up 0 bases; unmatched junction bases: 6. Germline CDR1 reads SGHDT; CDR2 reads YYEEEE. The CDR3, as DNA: TGTGCCAGCAGCCCAAGACTAGCGGCAAGCACAGATACGCAGTATTTT. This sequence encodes CASSPRLAASTDTQYF.

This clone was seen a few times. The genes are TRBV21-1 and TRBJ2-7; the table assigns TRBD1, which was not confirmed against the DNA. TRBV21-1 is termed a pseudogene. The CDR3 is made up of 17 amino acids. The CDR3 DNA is TGTGCCAGCAGGGGTCCCAAGGGACAGTCTGGCGCCTACGAGCAGTACGTC. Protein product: CASRGPKGQSGAYEQYV.

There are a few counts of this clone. CDR3 in amino acids: CATSRDRRGRNTGELFF. For the CDR3, the DNA is TGTGCCACCAGCAGAGATCGAAGAGGACGGAACACCGGGGAGCTGTTTTTT. The rearrangement joins TRBV15 to TRBJ2-2, with D uncertain. Looked up from germline, CDR1 is LNHNV and CDR2 is YYDKDF (reference sequence). The CDR3 loop spans 17 amino acids. With 0 bases removed from V and 1 base from J, the gap between germline ends came to 12 bases.

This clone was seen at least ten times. The CDR3 here is CASSSAQGGEQYF. DNA of the CDR3: TGTGCCAGCAGCTCGGCTCAGGGAGGCGAGCAGTACTTC. The chain joins TRBV7-2 to TRBJ2-7, with D maybe TRBD2 (6 bases). This CDR3 spans 13 amino acids. Looked up from germline, CDR1 is SGHTA and CDR2 is FQGNSA. Trimming pared 4 bases from V and 6 bases from J, leaving 13 bases between.

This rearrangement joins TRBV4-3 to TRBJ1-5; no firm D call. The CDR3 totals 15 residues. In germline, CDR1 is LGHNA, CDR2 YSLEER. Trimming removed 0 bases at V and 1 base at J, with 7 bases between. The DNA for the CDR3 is TGCGCCAGCAGCCAAGACTCAGGAAGCAATCAGCCCCAGCATTTT. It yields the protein CASSQDSGSNQPQHF.

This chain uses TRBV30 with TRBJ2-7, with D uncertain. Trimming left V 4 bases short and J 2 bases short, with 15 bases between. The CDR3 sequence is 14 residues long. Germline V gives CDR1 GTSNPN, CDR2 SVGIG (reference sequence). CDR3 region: CAWIRPGGTYEQYF. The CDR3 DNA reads TGTGCCTGGATCAGACCCGGCGGCACCTACGAGCAGTACTTC.

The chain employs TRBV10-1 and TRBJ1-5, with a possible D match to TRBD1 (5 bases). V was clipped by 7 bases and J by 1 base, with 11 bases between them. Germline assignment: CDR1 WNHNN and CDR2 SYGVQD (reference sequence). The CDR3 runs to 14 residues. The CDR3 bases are TGCGCCAGCACCTCGGGACGGAGCAATCAGCCCCAGCATTTT. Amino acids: CASTSGRSNQPQHF.

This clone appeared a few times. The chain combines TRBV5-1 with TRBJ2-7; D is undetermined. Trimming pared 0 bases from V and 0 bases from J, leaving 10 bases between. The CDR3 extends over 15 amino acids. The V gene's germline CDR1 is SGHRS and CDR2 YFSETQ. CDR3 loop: CASSLGATSSYEQYF. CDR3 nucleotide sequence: TGCGCCAGCAGCTTGGGGGCTACCAGCTCCTACGAGCAGTACTTC.

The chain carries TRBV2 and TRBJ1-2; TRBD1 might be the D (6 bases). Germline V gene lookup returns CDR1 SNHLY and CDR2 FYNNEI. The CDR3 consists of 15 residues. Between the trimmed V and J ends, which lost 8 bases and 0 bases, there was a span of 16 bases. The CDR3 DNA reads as TGTGCCAGCTTTAGGGGGGGTTATTCTAACTATGGCTACACCTTC. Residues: CASFRGGYSNYGYTF.

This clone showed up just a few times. The CDR3: CASRESGVQTDTQYF. CDR3 bases: TGCGCCAGCAGGGAAAGCGGGGTTCAAACAGATACGCAGTATTTT. The gene calls are TRBV5-1 and TRBJ2-3, with 7 positions matching TRBD2. Unmatched junction bases numbered 9, after V lost 5 bases and J lost 3 bases. This CDR3 region has 15 residues. Germline V gives CDR1 SGHRS, CDR2 YFSETQ. Variable domain in full (rest from reference TRBV5-1 and TRBJ2-3): KAGVTQTPRYLIKTRGQQVTLSCSPISGHRSVSWYQQTPGQGLQFLFEYFSETQRNKGNFPGRFSGRQFSNSRSEMNVSTLELGDSALYLCASRESGVQTDTQYFGPGTRLTVL.

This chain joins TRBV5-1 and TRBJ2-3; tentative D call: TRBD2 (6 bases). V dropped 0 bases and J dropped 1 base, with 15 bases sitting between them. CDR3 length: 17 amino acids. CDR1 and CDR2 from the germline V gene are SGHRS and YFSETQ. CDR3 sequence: CASSLDSKASGTDTQYF. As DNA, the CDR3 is TGCGCCAGCAGCTTGGATTCGAAGGCTAGCGGCACAGATACGCAGTATTTT.

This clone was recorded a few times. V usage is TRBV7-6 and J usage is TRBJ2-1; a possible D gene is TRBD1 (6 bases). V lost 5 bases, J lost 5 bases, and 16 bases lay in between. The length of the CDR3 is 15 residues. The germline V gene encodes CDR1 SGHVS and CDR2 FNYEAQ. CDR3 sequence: CASSPAFRGNNEQFF. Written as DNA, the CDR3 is TGTGCCAGCAGCCCAGCGTTTAGGGGGAACAATGAGCAGTTCTTC.

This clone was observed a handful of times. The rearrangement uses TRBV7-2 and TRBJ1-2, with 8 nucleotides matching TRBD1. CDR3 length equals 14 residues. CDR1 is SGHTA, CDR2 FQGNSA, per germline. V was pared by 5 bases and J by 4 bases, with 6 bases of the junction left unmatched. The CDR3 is CASSTDRVTYGYTF. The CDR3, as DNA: TGTGCCAGCAGCACGGACAGGGTGACCTATGGCTACACCTTC.

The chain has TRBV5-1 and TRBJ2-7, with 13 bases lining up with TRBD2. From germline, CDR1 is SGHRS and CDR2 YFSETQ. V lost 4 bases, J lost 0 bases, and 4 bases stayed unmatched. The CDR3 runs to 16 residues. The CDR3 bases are TGCGCCAGCAGCATAGGACTAGCGGGGGCCTCCTACGAGCAGTACTTC. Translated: CASSIGLAGASYEQYF.

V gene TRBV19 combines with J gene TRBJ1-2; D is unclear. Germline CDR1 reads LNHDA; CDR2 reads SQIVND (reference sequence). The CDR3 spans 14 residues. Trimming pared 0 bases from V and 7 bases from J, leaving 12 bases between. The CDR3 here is CASSIEGLVVGYTF. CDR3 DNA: TGTGCCAGTAGTATAGAAGGACTGGTGGTTGGCTACACCTTC.

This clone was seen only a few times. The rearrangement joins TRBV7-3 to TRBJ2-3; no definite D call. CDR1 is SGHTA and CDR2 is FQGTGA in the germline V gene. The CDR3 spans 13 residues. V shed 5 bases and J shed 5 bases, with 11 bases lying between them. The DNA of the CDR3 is TGTGCCAGCAGCCCTAGTGGGGAAGATACGCAGTATTTT. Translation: CASSPSGEDTQYF.

The CDR3 spells CASSVSGTVNTEAFF. CDR3 DNA sequence: TGTGCCAGTAGTGTGTCCGGGACAGTGAACACTGAAGCTTTCTTT. The V call is TRBV19, the J call TRBJ1-1, with 7 nucleotides matching TRBD1. After removal of 5 bases from V and 0 bases from J, the junction contained 6 bases not matched to a gene. This CDR3 region has 15 residues. Germline V gene data show CDR1 as LNHDA and CDR2 as SQIVND (reference sequence).

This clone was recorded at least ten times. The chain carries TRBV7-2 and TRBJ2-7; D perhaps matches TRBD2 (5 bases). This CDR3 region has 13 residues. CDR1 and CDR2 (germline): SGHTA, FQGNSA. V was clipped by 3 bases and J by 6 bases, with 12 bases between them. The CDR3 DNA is TGTGCCAGCAGCTTGGGAGAGGGTGGCGAGCAGTACTTC. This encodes CASSLGEGGEQYF.

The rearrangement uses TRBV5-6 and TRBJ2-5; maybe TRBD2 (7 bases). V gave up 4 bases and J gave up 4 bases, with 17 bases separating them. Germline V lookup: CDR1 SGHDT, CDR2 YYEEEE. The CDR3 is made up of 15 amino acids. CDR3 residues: CASSPLTGRGETQYF. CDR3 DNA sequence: TGTGCCAGCAGCCCTCTAACAGGGAGGGGAGAGACCCAGTACTTC.